Below are 23 T cell receptor beta chains sequenced from a single sample in a study of T cells in Graves' hyperthyroidism and ophthalmopathy. RNA transcripts provided the source from which TCR beta CDR3 regions were amplified. The primer set for the first-round RT-PCR of the TCR CDR3 was HTBI. TCRdb recomputed calls from the multiplex PCR reads with MiXCR, one row per CDR3 protein. The table records about half a million distinct CDR3 sequences, around 21% of them present only once. Sample: blood. These receptors originate from a man between 18 and 35 years old with Graves' hyperthyroidism.

This clonotype occurred many times. The V call is TRBV6-1, the J call TRBJ2-7; maybe TRBD2 (6 bases). The V end was cut by 8 bases, the J end by 2 bases, with 25 bases between. Per the germline V gene, CDR1 is MNHNS and CDR2 is SASEGT. The CDR3 totals 17 residues. The CDR3 coding sequence is TGTGCCAGCCGCGCCGCTCCCCCGGGACTTGAGGCCTACGAGCAGTACTTC. This encodes CASRAAPPGLEAYEQYF.

V usage is TRBV27 and J usage is TRBJ2-5, with 7 bases identical to TRBD2. Germline V gene sequence: CDR1 MNHEY, CDR2 SMNVEV (reference sequence). With V trimmed by 3 bases and J by 1 base, 5 bases remained unmatched. This CDR3 comprises 15 residues. For the CDR3, the DNA is TGTGCCAGCAGTTTCCGGGGACTACGCCAAGAGACCCAGTACTTC. Its protein is CASSFRGLRQETQYF.

The sample holds many counts of this clonotype. The gene calls are TRBV6-1 and TRBJ1-1; D is uncertain. CDR1 and CDR2 from the germline V gene are MNHNS and SASEGT. This CDR3 is 14 amino acids long. The V gene lost 7 bases and the J gene lost 4 bases, with 16 bases spanning the gap. The CDR3 protein is CASIDQDGSTEAFF. CDR3 in DNA: TGTGCCAGCATCGACCAGGATGGGAGCACTGAAGCTTTCTTT.

The chain joins TRBV28 to TRBJ2-2; possibly TRBD1 or TRBD2 for D (6 bases each). Germline V gives CDR1 MDHEN, CDR2 SYDVKM. Trimming took off 7 bases at V and 8 bases at J, with 20 bases between the two ends. The CDR3 loop spans 15 amino acids. The DNA for the CDR3 is TGTGCCAGCATCTCCCCTCGGGGGCCGGGAGGGGAGCTGTTTTTT. Translation gives CASISPRGPGGELFF.

This clonotype has only a few counts. The chain recombines TRBV2 with TRBJ2-5; maybe TRBD2 (5 bases). Trimming shortened V by 8 bases and J by 2 bases, and 12 bases separated the two germline ends. Germline V gene lookup returns CDR1 SNHLY and CDR2 FYNNEI. This CDR3 spans 13 amino acids. CDR3 sequence (DNA): TGTGCCAGCGGAGGCGGAATACAAGAGACCCAGTACTTC. Protein product: CASGGGIQETQYF.

At least ten counts were recorded for this clonotype. This chain joins TRBV28 and TRBJ1-5; no clear D gene. This CDR3 is 14 amino acids long. V was trimmed by 8 bases and J by 3 bases, leaving 14 bases between them. Germline V lookup: CDR1 MDHEN, CDR2 SYDVKM. For the CDR3, the DNA is TGTGCCAGCTCCCAAGGCGGATCCAATCAGCCCCAGCATTTT. Amino acids: CASSQGGSNQPQHF.

This clonotype was counted between two and nine times. CDR3 amino acids: CASSFALIYEQYF. CDR3 in DNA: TGTGCCAGCAGTTTCGCCCTGATCTACGAGCAGTACTTC. This chain connects TRBV12-3 or TRBV12-4 to TRBJ2-7, with D unclear. V was clipped by 3 bases and J by 3 bases, with 9 bases between them. The CDR3 loop spans 13 amino acids.

The gene calls are TRBV28 and TRBJ2-2; D perhaps matches TRBD1 (5 bases). V dropped 4 bases and J dropped 1 base, with 10 bases sitting between them. Germline-derived CDR1 and CDR2 are MDHEN and SYDVKM. This CDR3 is 15 amino acids long. This CDR3 reads CASSSSRVNTGELFF. The CDR3 bases are TGTGCCAGCAGTTCTTCCAGGGTGAACACCGGGGAGCTGTTTTTT.

The table lists this clonotype with a few counts. The chain carries TRBV11-2 and TRBJ2-5; 12 bases fit TRBD2. In germline, CDR1 is SGHAT, CDR2 FQNNGV. V shed 6 bases, J shed 3 bases, and the junction held 5 bases outside the gene matches. This CDR3 is 15 amino acids long. The CDR3 reads CASSWTSGVEETQYF. The CDR3 region has the DNA TGTGCCAGCAGTTGGACTAGCGGGGTAGAAGAGACCCAGTACTTC.

This clonotype was seen ten or more times. The chain combines TRBV12-5 with TRBJ2-4; the D is unclear. There are 11 residues in the CDR3. V lost 5 bases, J lost 7 bases, and 6 bases lay in between. The germline gives CDR1 LGHNT, CDR2 FRNRAP. In nucleotides, the CDR3 is TGTGCTAGTGGTGATGGGAACATTCAGTACTTC. Translated: CASGDGNIQYF.

This clonotype was counted at least ten times. V and J are TRBV6-2 or TRBV6-3 and TRBJ2-2; D might be TRBD1 or TRBD2, each matching 6 bases. In germline, CDR1 is MNHEY, CDR2 SVGEGT. This CDR3 comprises 13 residues. Trimming left V 7 bases short and J 2 bases short, with 8 bases between. DNA of the CDR3: TGTGCCAGCATGGGGGGCAACACCGGGGAGCTGTTTTTT. Translated: CASMGGNTGELFF.

This clonotype was seen ten or more times. V usage is TRBV10-3 and J usage is TRBJ2-7; D might be TRBD1 (6 bases). V was trimmed by 2 bases and J by 5 bases, leaving 19 bases between them. Germline V gives CDR1 ENHRY, CDR2 SYGVKD. This CDR3 is built from 16 residues. The CDR3 region has the DNA TGTGCCATCAGTGAGGGAAAGATAACAGGGAGAGACGAGCAGTACTTC. It yields the protein CAISEGKITGRDEQYF.

This clonotype has just a few counts. The chain recombines TRBV30 with TRBJ1-1; D gene ambiguous. The CDR3 has 12 residues. V shed 2 bases and J shed 5 bases, with 9 bases lying between them. CDR1 and CDR2 (germline): GTSNPN, SVGIG (reference sequence). The CDR3 DNA reads as TGTGCCTGGAGTCCACATCGGACTGAAGCTTTCTTT. It translates to CAWSPHRTEAFF.

This clonotype showed up many times. The chain has TRBV30 and TRBJ2-5, with no clear D. In germline, CDR1 is GTSNPN, CDR2 SVGIG (reference sequence). V lost 4 bases to trimming and J lost 2 bases, with 14 bases between them. This CDR3 region has 14 residues. The CDR3 coding sequence is TGTGCCTGGAACAAGGGCCGGCTTCAAGAGACCCAGTACTTC. Translating gives CAWNKGRLQETQYF.

This chain links TRBV20-1 with TRBJ2-7, with D unresolved. V shed 3 bases and J shed 6 bases, with 15 bases lying between them. This CDR3 contains 13 residues. The germline V gene has CDR1 DFQATT and CDR2 SNEGSKA (reference sequence). CDR3 amino acids: CSASKGQLGEQYF. DNA for the CDR3: TGCAGTGCTAGTAAGGGCCAGTTGGGCGAGCAGTACTTC.

This clonotype occurred many times. The chain combines TRBV5-1 with TRBJ2-7; D may correspond to TRBD1 or TRBD2 (5 bases each). Trimming pared 5 bases from V and 3 bases from J, leaving 12 bases between. The CDR3 is 13 amino acids. Germline V lookup: CDR1 SGHRS, CDR2 YFSETQ. The CDR3 sequence is CASREGRRYEQYF. Written as DNA, the CDR3 is TGCGCCAGCAGAGAGGGACGACGCTACGAGCAGTACTTC.

The chain is built from TRBV9 and TRBJ2-5, with a weak D call TRBD1 (7 bases). Trimming removed 0 bases at V and 3 bases at J, with 21 bases between. Per germline, CDR1 SGDLS and CDR2 YYNGEE. The CDR3 contains 18 residues. In nucleotides, the CDR3 is TGTGCCAGCAGCGTAGGCTCCTGGCCGGCGGGACAGAAAGAGACCCAGTACTTC. This sequence encodes CASSVGSWPAGQKETQYF.

The chain recombines TRBV27 with TRBJ2-2; 10 bases are a match to TRBD2. CDR3 size: 17 residues. V trimming: 0 bases; J trimming: 4 bases; junction bases outside the gene matches: 5. CDR1 MNHEY and CDR2 SMNVEV come from the germline V gene (reference sequence). For the CDR3, the DNA is TGTGCCAGCAGTTTATCGGCAGCGGGGGGGGGCACCGGGGAGCTGTTTTTT. The encoded protein is CASSLSAAGGGTGELFF.

The chain carries TRBV6-1 and TRBJ1-2; 10 bases match TRBD1. The V and J ends lost 7 bases and 3 bases, in that order; junction bases with no gene match: 5. The CDR3 length is 14 residues. The germline CDR1 and CDR2 sequences are MNHNS and SASEGT. The CDR3, as DNA: TGTGCCAGCATCGGACAGGGGGTTTACTATGGCTACACCTTC. It translates to CASIGQGVYYGYTF.

This clonotype occurred many times. The V call is TRBV28, the J call TRBJ1-5, with 7 bases aligning to TRBD1. The V segment lost 8 bases and the J segment 6 bases; nucleotides outside the gene matches: 13. The CDR3 runs 15 residues. Germline V gene data show CDR1 as MDHEN and CDR2 as SYDVKM. The CDR3 DNA sequence: TGTGCCAGCCGATGGACAAAAGGGGGCGGTCAGCCCCAGCATTTT. It is translated as CASRWTKGGGQPQHF.

This clonotype was found many times. The CDR3 nucleotides are TGTGCCAGCAGTCCCAACAGGGGGCACGGCTACACCTTC. This codes for CASSPNRGHGYTF. The rearrangement uses TRBV6-5 and TRBJ1-2, with 9 bases fitting TRBD1. Germline V gene lookup returns CDR1 MNHEY and CDR2 SVGAGI. This CDR3 is built from 13 residues. After removal of 5 bases from V and 8 bases from J, the junction contained 6 bases not matched to a gene.

The J gene is TRBJ2-7, the V gene TRBV30; TRBD2 matches 7 bases. In germline, CDR1 is GTSNPN, CDR2 SVGIG (reference sequence). The CDR3 has 14 amino acids. The ends lost 0 bases at V and 4 bases at J; junction bases unmatched: 6. The CDR3 protein is CAWSVFQGGYEQYF. The CDR3 region has the DNA TGTGCCTGGAGTGTATTCCAGGGAGGGTACGAGCAGTACTTC.

The CDR3 loop reads CASKALGAGELFF. The CDR3 region has the DNA TGTGCCAGCAAGGCCCTTGGGGCCGGGGAGCTGTTTTTT. This chain connects TRBV2 to TRBJ2-2; D is ambiguous. This CDR3 contains 13 residues. V was shortened by 7 bases and J by 6 bases, with 12 bases between the two germline ends. Germline assignment: CDR1 SNHLY and CDR2 FYNNEI.